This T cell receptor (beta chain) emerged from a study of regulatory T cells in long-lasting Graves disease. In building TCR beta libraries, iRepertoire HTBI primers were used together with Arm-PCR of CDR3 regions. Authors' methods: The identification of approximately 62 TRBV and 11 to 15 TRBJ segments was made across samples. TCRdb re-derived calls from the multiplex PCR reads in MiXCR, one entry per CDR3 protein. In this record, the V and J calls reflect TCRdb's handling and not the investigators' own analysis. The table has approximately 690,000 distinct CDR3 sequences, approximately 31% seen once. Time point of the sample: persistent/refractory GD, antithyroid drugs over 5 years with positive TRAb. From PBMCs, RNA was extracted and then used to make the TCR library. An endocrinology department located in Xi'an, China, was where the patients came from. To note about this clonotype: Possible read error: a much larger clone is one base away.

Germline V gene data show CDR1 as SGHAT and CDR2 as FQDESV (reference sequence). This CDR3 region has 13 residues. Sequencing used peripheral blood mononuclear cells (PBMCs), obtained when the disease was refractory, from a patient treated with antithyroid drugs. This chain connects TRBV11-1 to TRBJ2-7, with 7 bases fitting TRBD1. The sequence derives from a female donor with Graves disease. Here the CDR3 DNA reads TGTGCCAGCAGCTTAGAGGGGGCCTACGGGCAGTACTTC. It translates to CASSLEGAYGQYF.